The T cell receptor (beta chain) described here comes from a study of identical twins. A few counts support this clonotype. This CDR3 is 15 amino acids long. Germline CDR1 reads MDHEN; CDR2 reads SYDVKM. V was clipped by 7 bases and J by 0 bases, with 13 bases between them. TCRdb recomputed calls from the 5' RACE reads with MiXCR, one row per CDR3 protein. Among around 250,000 distinct CDR3 sequences listed, 9.5% to 15% were seen once. This sample was also put to use in a study of yellow fever vaccine responses in identical twins.

The gene calls are TRBV28 and TRBJ2-1; tentatively, D is TRBD2 (6 bases). This clonotype was sampled from a woman under 30 in good health. The material sequenced was memory (CD45RO+) T cells sorted from blood. CDR3 loop: CASTSGLSSYNEQFF. In DNA, the CDR3 is TGTGCCAGCACGAGCGGGCTCAGCTCCTACAATGAGCAGTTCTTC. Full variable domain (outside the CDR3, taken from reference TRBV28 and TRBJ2-1): DVKVTQSSRYLVKRTGEKVFLECVQDMDHENMFWYRQDPGLGLRLIYFSYDVKMKEKGDIPEGYSVSREKKERFSLILESASTNQTSMYLCASTSGLSSYNEQFFGPGTRLTVL.